The entry that follows covers one TCR beta chain sequence. The data originate from a study of blood T cell repertoires in COVID-19. CDR1 is SGHVS, CDR2 FQNEAQ, per germline. This CDR3 region has 17 residues. V lost 2 bases and J lost 4, with 20 bases in between. Recovered participants had two consecutive negative NP/OP PCR tests, healthcare professional clearance, or symptom resolution. Clones were read by immunoSEQ multiplex PCR, and TCRdb kept only the in-frame ones, dropping some. The sample holds about 470,000 clones, around 90% seen once. The TCR originated in a young woman who had recovered from COVID-19. The chain couples TRBV7-8 to TRBJ2-5; D may be TRBD1 (5 bases). Material: PBMCs or T cells enriched from blood (not recorded which). CDR3 loop: CASSLFSVGDGAETQYF. Here the CDR3 DNA reads TGTGCCAGCAGCTTATTCTCGGTAGGGGATGGTGCAGAGACCCAGTACTTC.